The clone carrying this T cell receptor beta chain was found once. Its matching antigen is unknown. The input for sorted-subset replicate PCRs was approximately 190 ng DNA, 30,000 or so T cell genomes. Repertoires were generated with immunoSEQ multiplex PCR, while TCRdb's copy carries only in-frame clones and drops some. The sample includes under 2.5 million clones, around 93% of them seen just once. The data belong to a study of shared clonotypes between healthy human individuals. Both subsets, CD45RA+ naive and CD45RA-negative memory, were split from the CD4+ cells. The study's findings and limits: Relative to their counterparts shared across all four donors, non-shared clonotypes exhibited diminished generation probabilities.

The CDR3 length is 11 residues. Trimming took off 6 bases at V and 5 bases at J, with 7 bases between the two ends. In germline, CDR1 is MNHNS, CDR2 SASEGT. The genes are TRBV6-1 and TRBJ2-5; no clear D. This sequence originates from a young man in good health. Some clones in this sample may be carry-over from other donors' samples. The sequencing sample was made of naive CD4+ T cells from PBMCs. Documented subset: CD45RA+ positively selected. CDR3: CASRIGETQYF. CDR3 sequence (DNA): TGTGCCAGCAGGATAGGGGAGACCCAGTACTTC.